This entry describes one TCR beta chain. Its antigen remains unknown. This sample stems from a study of blood T cells in healthy people across ages. Study-level background: Per two T cells, about one barcoded beta molecule was captured through template switching. Study results and caveats: Per million T cells, TCR beta diversity dropped roughly linearly as age increased.

The use of a sample-barcoded 5' primer and a J-beta primer mix characterized a second PCR of roughly 6 to 11 cycles. Every molecule of cDNA carried a tag from a template-switch adaptor with 12 random nucleotides. Each CDR3 protein gets one entry after TCRdb re-called the 5' RACE reads with MiXCR. This table holds some 1.5 million distinct CDR3 sequences, roughly 30% found once. V dropped 5 bases and J dropped 6; count of bases not matched to a gene: 16. This CDR3 has 18 amino acids. In germline, CDR1 is SGHAT, CDR2 FQNNGV. Each donor had around 11 milliliters of peripheral blood drawn. This TCR was recovered from a woman aged 30 to 39 in good health. The J gene is TRBJ2-6, the V gene TRBV11-2; TRBD1 agrees at 7 bases. Sequenced material: blood. Here the CDR3 reads CASSRWDRPSTEANVLTF. The CDR3 DNA reads as TGTGCCAGCAGCCGGTGGGACAGACCCTCTACTGAGGCCAACGTCCTGACTTTC.